This is a list of T cell receptor beta chains from one sample in a study of lymphopenia after photon versus proton radiotherapy. Libraries were prepared by immunoSEQ multiplex PCR; TCRdb keeps only in-frame clonotypes and omits some of them. This sample has about 26,000 clones, with around 86% found just once. Sample: peripheral blood, taken from a patient treated with photon-based radiotherapy. The receptors come from a woman between 45 and 65 years old with pancreatic cancer. The CDR3 runs from the conserved cysteine through the conserved F or W. A D gene is named only where the DNA matches it firmly. Rows give clone size only sometimes, using once, few, many, or a class for an expanded clone.

V gene	CDR3 length	D gene	J gene	clone size	CDR3 protein	CDR3 DNA
TRBV7-9	14	-	TRBJ2-3	-	CASSLLAGTDTQYF	TGTGCCAGCAGCTTACTAGCCGGGACAGATACGCAGTATTTT
TRBV30	14	-	TRBJ2-5	-	CAWRRGGRRETQYF	TGTGCCTGGAGAAGAGGGGGGCGTCGGGAGACCCAGTACTTC
TRBV27	15	-	TRBJ1-2	-	CASSLSRDANYGYTF	TGTGCCAGCAGTTTAAGCAGGGACGCTAACTATGGCTACACCTTC
TRBV7-9	12	-	TRBJ2-3	-	CASSPTPNTQYF	TGTGCCAGCAGCCCTACCCCAAATACGCAGTATTTT
TRBV27	14	-	TRBJ2-1	-	CASSWGDSYNEQFF	TGTGCCAGCAGTTGGGGCGACTCCTACAATGAGCAGTTCTTC
TRBV9	15	-	TRBJ1-1	-	CASSVADLGRTEAFF	TGTGCCAGCAGCGTAGCTGACCTTGGGAGGACTGAAGCTTTCTTT
TRBV19	12	-	TRBJ1-4	-	CASSIDGSELFF	TGTGCCAGTAGTATCGACGGGTCGGAACTGTTTTTT
TRBV19	14	-	TRBJ2-7	once	CASKSDRTSYEQYF	TGTGCCAGTAAAAGTGACAGAACGTCCTACGAGCAGTACTTC
TRBV19	16	-	TRBJ1-1	-	CASSIRRGSRGTEAFF	TGTGCCAGTAGTATACGGCGAGGGAGCAGGGGCACTGAAGCTTTCTTT
TRBV5-6	15	TRBD1	TRBJ1-1	-	CASTHPEQGYTEAFF	TGTGCCAGCACCCACCCGGAACAGGGGTACACTGAAGCTTTCTTT
TRBV19	16	-	TRBJ2-2	-	CASRGTASENTGELFF	TGTGCCAGTAGGGGTACGGCTAGCGAGAACACCGGGGAGCTGTTTTTT
TRBV14	16	TRBD1	TRBJ2-4	-	CASSQAGRGSKNIQYF	TGTGCCAGCAGCCAAGCCGGCAGGGGGTCCAAAAACATTCAGTACTTC
TRBV7-2	12	-	TRBJ2-7	-	CASSSPSYEQYF	TGTGCCAGCAGCTCCCCTTCCTACGAGCAGTACTTC
TRBV5-1	16	-	TRBJ2-2	-	CASSLAASANTGELFF	TGCGCCAGCAGCTTGGCCGCTAGCGCGAACACCGGGGAGCTGTTTTTT
TRBV7-6	14	-	TRBJ2-2	-	CASSLAHSPGELFF	TGTGCCAGCAGCTTAGCTCACTCACCCGGGGAGCTGTTTTTT
TRBV7-9	15	TRBD1	TRBJ1-1	-	CASTNSGTGNTEAFF	TGTGCCAGCACCAACTCCGGGACAGGAAACACTGAAGCTTTCTTT
TRBV27	13	-	TRBJ2-6	-	CASSHPGANVLTF	TGTGCCAGCAGCCATCCCGGGGCCAACGTCCTGACTTTC
TRBV9	16	TRBD2	TRBJ2-5	once	CASSPWGSGPQETQYF	TGTGCCAGCAGCCCTTGGGGTAGCGGGCCCCAAGAGACCCAGTACTTC
TRBV5-1	13	-	TRBJ2-5	-	CASSLALAETQYF	TGCGCCAGCAGCTTGGCCCTAGCAGAGACCCAGTACTTC
TRBV9	17	-	TRBJ1-3	once	CASSLESRGTSGNTIYF	TGTGCCAGCAGCTTAGAGTCAAGAGGAACCTCTGGAAACACCATATATTTT
TRBV29-1	13	-	TRBJ1-5	-	CSAGSGSNQPQHF	TGCAGCGCCGGATCCGGCAGCAATCAGCCCCAGCATTTT
TRBV19	13	-	TRBJ2-7	-	CASSADKYYEQYF	TGTGCCAGTAGTGCGGACAAGTACTACGAGCAGTACTTC
TRBV5-4	18	TRBD2	TRBJ2-3	-	CASSSPGLAGEHTDTQYF	TGTGCCAGCAGCTCACCGGGACTAGCGGGAGAGCACACAGATACGCAGTATTTT
TRBV4-1	20	-	TRBJ2-6	few	CASSQIEGSSRISGANVLTF	TGCGCCAGCAGCCAAATTGAGGGCAGCTCCCGTATCTCAGGGGCCAACGTCCTGACTTTC
TRBV6-1	14	-	TRBJ2-7	once	CASSEDREVSEQYF	TGTGCCAGCAGCGAAGACAGGGAGGTGAGCGAGCAGTACTTC
TRBV2	15	-	TRBJ2-1	-	CASSEEGYSYNEQFF	TGTGCCAGCAGTGAAGAGGGTTACTCCTACAATGAGCAGTTCTTC
TRBV9	16	-	TRBJ2-7	-	CASSPQHRDTAYEQYF	TGTGCCAGCAGCCCCCAACACCGGGACACAGCCTACGAGCAGTACTTC
TRBV19	12	-	TRBJ2-7	-	CASGYGAYEQYF	TGTGCCAGTGGGTACGGAGCCTACGAGCAGTACTTC